There are many counts of the clone carrying this T cell receptor (beta chain). MiXCR was run by TCRdb on the 5' RACE reads, yielding one entry per CDR3 protein. The sample includes 35,000 to 45,000 distinct CDR3 sequences, approximately 3% seen only once; the top ten take more than 7%. The data were taken from a study of neurological immune-mediated disorders. Noted time point: longitudinal time-point 1 (baseline). Trimming pared 0 bases from V and 2 bases from J, leaving 7 bases between. The CDR3 contains 14 residues. The TCR sequence derives from a woman between 55 and 75 years old with multiple sclerosis. Sequences were obtained from PBMCs. The rearrangement joins TRBV12-3 or TRBV12-4 to TRBJ2-5, with D possibly being TRBD2 (5 bases). CDR3 loop: CASSLALAQETQYF. CDR3 nucleotide sequence: TGTGCCAGCAGTTTAGCCTTAGCGCAAGAGACCCAGTACTTC.